This T cell receptor beta chain was sequenced in a study of monozygotic twins with inflammatory bowel disease. Findings and limits, study-wide: Relative to healthy twins, IBD patients had fewer clonotypes in common with others, a gap that was especially apparent with disease activity.

Note on this clonotype: The antigen is undetermined.

TCRdb re-called the 5' RACE reads; one entry per CDR3 protein, DNA not given. The listing contains 400,000 or so distinct CDR3 sequences. Unsorted whole blood yielded the total RNA, with T cells left unselected. The CDR3 has 17 residues. Germline V lookup: CDR1 DFQATT, CDR2 SNEGSKA (reference sequence). The genes are TRBV20-1 and TRBJ2-3; the D call from TCRdb, TRBD2, cannot be confirmed without DNA. The source of this sequence is a human donor with ulcerative colitis or Crohn's disease, or a healthy co-twin of an affected twin (not recorded which). Source material: blood. The CDR3 sequence: CSAQGSALARDTDTQYF.